The 12 T cell receptor beta chains presented below share a single source sample, sequenced in a study of blood T cell repertoires in COVID-19 (dated by TCRdb to about 2020). The library was built by means of the immunoSEQ multiplex PCR assay. TCRdb carries this immuneACCESS record with in-frame sequences only. Its versions omit some clonotypes, under half of them owing to an unresolved V gene in the studies checked, with the rest unexplained. For this sample the table gives under 150,000 clones, of which about 80% were detected only once. The biggest ten clones account for about 2.6% of the sample. Specimen: PBMCs or T cells enriched from blood (not recorded which). The origin of the receptors is a man between 35 and 55 years old with acute COVID-19.

The chain recombines TRBV15 with TRBJ2-5, with 8 bases aligning to TRBD2. This CDR3 is 16 amino acids long. After removal of 4 bases from V and 1 base from J, the junction contained 8 bases not matched to a gene. From germline, CDR1 is LNHNV and CDR2 YYDKDF (reference sequence). CDR3 DNA: TGTGCCACCAGCAAGGGACTGAGCGGGGGCCAAGAGACCCAGTACTTC. Its protein is CATSKGLSGGQETQYF.

The sample holds one count of this clone. The V gene is TRBV5-1, the J gene TRBJ1-3, with D possibly being TRBD1 (5 bases). V was cut by 1 base and J by 0 bases, with 8 bases left in between. There are 15 residues in the CDR3. CDR1 and CDR2 (germline): SGHRS, YFSETQ. For the CDR3, the DNA is TGCGCCAGCAGCTTGACAGGCAACTCTGGAAACACCATATATTTT. Amino acids: CASSLTGNSGNTIYF. The whole variable domain, filled in from reference TRBV5-1 and TRBJ1-3, reads KAGVTQTPRYLIKTRGQQVTLSCSPISGHRSVSWYQQTPGQGLQFLFEYFSETQRNKGNFPGRFSGRQFSNSRSEMNVSTLELGDSALYLCASSLTGNSGNTIYFGEGSWLTVV.

V gene TRBV9 combines with J gene TRBJ2-4, with 7 bases aligning to TRBD1. Germline-derived CDR1 and CDR2 are SGDLS and YYNGEE. V shed 3 bases and J 5 bases; nucleotides not matched to a gene: 2. This CDR3 has 13 residues. The CDR3 bases are TGTGCCAGCAGCGGAACAGGGGAAAACATTCAGTACTTC. It specifies CASSGTGENIQYF. The variable domain in full, completed from reference TRBV9 and TRBJ2-4, reads DSGVTQTPKHLITATGQRVTLRCSPRSGDLSVYWYQQSLDQGLQFLIQYYNGEERAKGNILERFSAQQFPDLHSELNLSSLELGDSALYFCASSGTGENIQYFGAGTRLSVL.

The rearrangement links TRBV6-1 to TRBJ2-3, with 7 positions matching TRBD1. J gave up 0 bases and V 3 bases, and 3 bases lay outside the gene matches. Germline CDR1 reads MNHNS; CDR2 reads SASEGT. The CDR3 covers 15 residues. The DNA of the CDR3 is TGTGCCAGCAGTGAGGGGACAGCTAGCACAGATACGCAGTATTTT. It yields the protein CASSEGTASTDTQYF.

This clone was seen more than once but under ten times. The chain combines TRBV12-3 or TRBV12-4 with TRBJ1-5, with 8 bases that match TRBD1. V trimming: 5 bases; J trimming: 7 bases; junction bases outside the gene matches: 4. The CDR3 extends over 13 amino acids. CDR3 bases: TGTGCCAGCAGTGGACAGGGAGGGCAGCCCCAGCATTTT. It is translated as CASSGQGGQPQHF.

The chain recombines TRBV7-2 with TRBJ1-1; TRBD1 agrees at 7 bases. CDR1 is SGHTA and CDR2 is FQGNSA in the germline V gene. With V trimmed by 5 bases and J by 0 bases, 6 bases remained unmatched. CDR3 size: 15 residues. The CDR3 DNA sequence: TGTGCCAGCAGCCCAGGGGGTACTGTGAACACTGAAGCTTTCTTT. Encoded protein: CASSPGGTVNTEAFF.

The rearrangement links TRBV19 to TRBJ2-7; the match to TRBD2 covers 11 bases. The V and J ends lost 6 bases and 3 bases, in that order; junction bases with no gene match: 7. Per germline, CDR1 LNHDA and CDR2 SQIVND (reference sequence). The CDR3 totals 15 residues. DNA for the CDR3: TGTGCCAGTAGAGCCAGGACTAGCGGGTTCTACGAGCAGTACTTC. This sequence encodes CASRARTSGFYEQYF.

Written as DNA, the CDR3 is TGTGCCAGCAGCCAACCGGACAGGGCATACGAGCAGTACTTC. It encodes CASSQPDRAYEQYF. The rearrangement joins TRBV3-1 (or the pseudogene TRBV3-2) to TRBJ2-7; 8 positions match TRBD1. The J segment lost 4 bases and the V segment lost 2 bases, leaving 4 bases of the junction unmatched. The germline V gene encodes CDR1 LGHDT and CDR2 YNNKEL (reference sequence). CDR3 length: 14 amino acids.

J is TRBJ2-1 and V is TRBV6-2 or TRBV6-3; 15 bases align to TRBD2. Trimming removed 5 bases from V and 7 bases from J; junction bases left unmatched: 6. This CDR3 is 16 amino acids long. Germline CDR1 is MNHEY and CDR2 is SVGEGT. In nucleotides, the CDR3 is TGTGCCAGCAGTCCCGGACTAGCGGGGGGGCAGAATGAGCAGTTCTTC. Its translation: CASSPGLAGGQNEQFF.

The chain couples TRBV7-2 to TRBJ1-4, with 9 positions matching TRBD1. V was pared by 3 bases and J by 7 bases, with 6 bases of the junction left unmatched. CDR1 SGHTA and CDR2 FQGNSA come from the germline V gene. The CDR3 extends over 15 amino acids. CDR3 loop: CASSFLGQGSEKLFF. As DNA, the CDR3 is TGTGCCAGCAGCTTCCTCGGACAGGGGAGTGAAAAACTGTTTTTT. The full variable domain, completed using reference TRBV7-2 and TRBJ1-4, is GAGVSQSPSNKVTEKGKDVELRCDPISGHTALYWYRQSLGQGLEFLIYFQGNSAPDKSGLPSDRFSAERTGGSVSTLTIQRTQQEDSAVYLCASSFLGQGSEKLFFGSGTQLSVL.

The chain recombines TRBV6-5 with TRBJ1-5; the D gene is possibly TRBD1 (6 bases). Trimming took 2 bases from V and 6 from J, leaving 11 bases between them. Germline V gives CDR1 MNHEY, CDR2 SVGAGI. The CDR3 covers 14 residues. The CDR3 protein is CASSYQGGGQPQHF. The CDR3 nucleotides read TGTGCCAGCAGTTACCAGGGAGGGGGTCAGCCCCAGCATTTT.

The chain employs TRBV10-2 and TRBJ2-1; 11 positions match TRBD2. The J segment lost 5 bases and the V segment lost 6 bases, leaving 6 bases of the junction unmatched. This CDR3 region has 15 residues. CDR1 WSHSY and CDR2 SAAADI come from the germline V gene. The chain's CDR3 is CASRPGLAVNNEQFF. The CDR3 DNA reads TGCGCCAGCAGGCCGGGACTAGCGGTTAACAATGAGCAGTTCTTC.